The source of this T cell receptor (beta chain) is a study of identical twins. TCRdb ran MiXCR on the 5' RACE reads and lists one entry per CDR3 protein. This table holds around 250,000 distinct CDR3 sequences, about 8.5% found once. This clonotype was observed once. Its antigen is as yet unknown. Study findings and constraints: Sequences that were out-of-frame, alpha and twin-shared displayed an excess of low generation probability. The conclusions drew on cross-sectional statistical analysis instead of tracking the same donors.

Trimming shortened V by 1 base and J by 6 bases, and 14 bases separated the two germline ends. The CDR3 covers 15 residues. Germline CDR1 and CDR2: SGHAT and FQNNGV. These data also featured in a second study, about yellow fever vaccine responses in identical twins.

The source is a woman in her late teens or twenties in good health. The V gene is TRBV11-2, the J gene TRBJ2-3, with a weak D call TRBD1 (6 bases). What was sequenced was CD8+ T cells sorted from blood. Here the CDR3 DNA reads TGTGCCAGCAGCTTAGTAGGGGGACCGTTGGATACGCAGTATTTT. It codes for CASSLVGGPLDTQYF. Based on the CDR3 plus reference TRBV11-2 and TRBJ2-3, the full variable domain is EAGVAQSPRYKIIEKRQSVAFWCNPISGHATLYWYQQILGQGPKLLIQFQNNGVVDDSQLPKDRFSAERLKGVDSTLKIQPAKLEDSAVYLCASSLVGGPLDTQYFGPGTRLTVL.